The T cell receptor (beta chain) under discussion was sequenced for a study of T-cell reconstitution after alpha-beta-depleted transplantation in children. Study observations and caveats: The high TCRbeta diversity at day 60 in some patients came from surviving recipient T cells and thymic progenitors.

The trim removed 8 bases at V and 1 base at J, leaving 4 bases unmatched. The CDR3 runs to 12 residues. The germline V gene has CDR1 DFQATT and CDR2 SNEGSKA (reference sequence). A TCRbeta library incorporating unique molecular identifiers was prepared. TCRdb ran MiXCR on the PCR reads and lists one entry per CDR3 protein. The sample contains about 870,000 distinct CDR3 sequences, 16% of which appear only once. As regards this clonotype: Its cognate antigen is unknown.

The V call is TRBV20-1, the J call TRBJ1-1, with 7 bases matching TRBD1. The TCR comes from a male patient younger than 18 who had a stem cell transplant for acute lymphoblastic leukemia, so the T cells may come from the graft donor. The sample here was PBMCs, mostly from graft donor cells, taken 360 days after TCRalphabeta/CD19-depleted stem cell transplant. CDR3 DNA sequence: TGCAGTACGGACAGGACGAACACTGAAGCTTTCTTT. Translation gives CSTDRTNTEAFF.